This T cell receptor (beta chain) was identified in a study of T-cell reconstitution after alpha-beta-depleted transplantation in children. Study-level results: After one year, T-cell counts and TCRbeta diversity mostly came from new T cells.

The CDR3 extends over 14 amino acids. Germline V gives CDR1 SNHLY, CDR2 FYNNEI. The V gene end was trimmed by 6 bases and the J gene end by 1 base; junction bases not matched to a gene: 1. Construction of the TCRbeta library involved unique molecular identifiers. TCRdb ran MiXCR on the PCR reads and lists one entry per CDR3 protein. Here the sample spans some 460,000 distinct CDR3 sequences, about 16% being singletons. This clonotype was counted at least ten times. Antigen: not known. The V and J genes are TRBV2 and TRBJ2-4, with TRBD1 matching 9 bases. The receptor's source is a boy under two years old who had a stem cell transplant for Wiskott-Aldrich syndrome, so the T cells may come from the graft donor. The sample here was PBMCs, mostly from graft donor cells, taken 360 days after TCRalphabeta/CD19-depleted stem cell transplant. CDR3 nucleotides: TGTGCCAGCAGAGGACAGGGGGCCAAAAACATTCAGTACTTC. It yields the protein CASRGQGAKNIQYF.